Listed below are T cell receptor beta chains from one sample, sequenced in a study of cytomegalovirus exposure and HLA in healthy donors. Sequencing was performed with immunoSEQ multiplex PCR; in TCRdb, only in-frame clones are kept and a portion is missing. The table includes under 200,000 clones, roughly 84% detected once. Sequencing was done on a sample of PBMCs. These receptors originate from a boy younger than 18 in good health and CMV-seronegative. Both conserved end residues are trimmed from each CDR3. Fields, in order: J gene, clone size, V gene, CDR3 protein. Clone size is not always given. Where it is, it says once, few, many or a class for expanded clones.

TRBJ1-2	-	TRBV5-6	ASSTPRGNGYGYT
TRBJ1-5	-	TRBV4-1	ASSQEGPGQGPQH
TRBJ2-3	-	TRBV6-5	ASSYAGVDTQY
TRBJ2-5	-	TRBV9	ASSVDSGEVETQY
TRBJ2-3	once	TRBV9	ASGQGASLASTDTQY
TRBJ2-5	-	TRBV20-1	SARTGETQY
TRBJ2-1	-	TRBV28	ASTGLAGVYEQF
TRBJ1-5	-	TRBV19	ASSIREITNQPQH
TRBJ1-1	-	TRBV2	ANGGPSGTEAF
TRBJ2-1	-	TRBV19	ASSRETSSYNEQF
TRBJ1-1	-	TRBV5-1	ASSLGPWGQPGAEAF
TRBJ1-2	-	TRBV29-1	SVEDGDGAYGYT
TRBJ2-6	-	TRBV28	ASSFRGGSGANVLT
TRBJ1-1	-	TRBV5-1	ASSLVSQNTEAF
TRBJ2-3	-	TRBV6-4	ASSADRVGTDTQY
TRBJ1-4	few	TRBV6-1	ASRDRGRFEKLF
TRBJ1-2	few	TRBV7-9	ASSSPAEIYGYT
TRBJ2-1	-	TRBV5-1	ASSLTVSYNEQF
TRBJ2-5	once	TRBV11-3	ASSWGTSGSPSGETQY
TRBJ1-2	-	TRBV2	ASSLPDRDYGYT
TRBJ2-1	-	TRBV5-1	ASSQGLADYNEQF
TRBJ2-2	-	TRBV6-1	ASSEPRDTGELF
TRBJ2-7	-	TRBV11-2	ASSPVSDSPSYEQY
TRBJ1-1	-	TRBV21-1	ASSKGLRGNTEAF
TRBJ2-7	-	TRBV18	ASSLGQGPSYEQY
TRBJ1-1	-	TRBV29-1	SVDEDTEAF
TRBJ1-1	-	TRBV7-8	ASKRRGVTEAF
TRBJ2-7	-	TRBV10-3	AIQPDSTYEQY
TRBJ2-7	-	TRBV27	ASSFQGTYEQY
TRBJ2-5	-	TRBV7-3	ASSSDRGSEETQY
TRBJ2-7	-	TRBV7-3	ASSLTSDSGYEQY
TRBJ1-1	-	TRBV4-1	ASSHGQLTNTEAF
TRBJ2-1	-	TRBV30	AWTGGTGLYEQF
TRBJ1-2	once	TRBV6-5	ASSYLHPGGTDGYT
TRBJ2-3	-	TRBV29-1	SVGALYTDTQY
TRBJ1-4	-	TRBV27	ASSYLGGGREKLF
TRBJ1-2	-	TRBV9	ASSVGGQGLYYGYT
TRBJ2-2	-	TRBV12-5	ASGLTSPGKEGTRLNTGELF
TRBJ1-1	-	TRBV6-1	ASSGQFPPEAF
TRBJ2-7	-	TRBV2	ASSSPGQGLS
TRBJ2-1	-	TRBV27	ASSSSPSGRLDEQF
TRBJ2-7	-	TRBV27	ASSLRLAGDSYEQY
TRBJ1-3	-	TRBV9	ASSVVSGASGSTIY
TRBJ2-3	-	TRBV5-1	ASSLDGDTQY
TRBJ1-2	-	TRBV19	ATWTGESNYGYT
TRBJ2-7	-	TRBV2	ASTGYGGALRRDRGREQY
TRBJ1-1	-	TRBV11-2	ASSLEPTMNTEAF
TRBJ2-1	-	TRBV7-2	ASSLAGSGTHNEQF
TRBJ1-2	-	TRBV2	ASTWTVPAGYT
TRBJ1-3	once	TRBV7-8	ASSQWAGQLKSGNTIY
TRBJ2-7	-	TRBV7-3	ASSFIGGNEQY
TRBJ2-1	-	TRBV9	ASSVAPLAESEQF
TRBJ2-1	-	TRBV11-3	ASSLVGGGASEQF
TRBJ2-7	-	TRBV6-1	ASSQVFLAEY